The following is a T cell receptor (beta chain) sequence with its context. Its antigen is currently unknown. Method: immunoSEQ multiplex PCR; TCRdb's copy keeps in-frame clones and lacks some. The repertoire holds over 15,000 clones, more than 75% seen once, with around 10% in the top ten. This sample is drawn from a study of lymphopenia after photon versus proton radiotherapy. Study-wide results and limits: After the lymphocyte nadir, photon-treated repertoires showed oligoclonal expansion, especially of CD8+ Temra cells. Authors raise, but do not show, better survival with proton therapy.

CDR1 and CDR2 (germline): SEHNR, FQNEAQ (reference sequence). The V gene end was trimmed by 4 bases and the J gene end by 1 base; junction bases not matched to a gene: 3. The CDR3 contains 14 residues. The source material was peripheral blood, sampled from a patient treated with proton-based radiotherapy. This chain connects TRBV7-9 to TRBJ1-1; 7 nucleotides agree with TRBD1. The receptor was isolated from a man aged 65 to 79 with pancreatic cancer. The DNA for the CDR3 is TGTGCCAGCAGCTCGACAGGGAGGAACACTGAAGCTTTCTTT. This sequence encodes CASSSTGRNTEAFF.